The text below deals with one T cell receptor beta chain. What it recognizes is unknown. CDR1 is MDHEN and CDR2 is SYDVKM in the germline V gene. The CDR3 totals 14 residues. The ends were cut back, 2 bases at V and 8 bases at J, with 15 bases in the middle. This sample was included in a study of OX40 agonist ivuxolimab in advanced cancers. Using immunoSEQ multiplex PCR, the repertoire was profiled, and TCRdb retains in-frame clones only, with some absent. The sample lists around 32,000 clones, roughly 89% occurring once. No patient had autoimmune disease or received systemic immunosuppression. The study sampled blood at baseline, cycle 4 day 1, and cycle 7 day 1. Study observations and caveats: CD8+ T cells (on average) carried more expanded clones than CD4+ T cells.

This chain joins TRBV28 and TRBJ1-2; tentatively, D is TRBD1 (6 bases). This clonotype was obtained from an adult with an advanced solid tumor such as melanoma, head and neck, liver or kidney cancer. The specimen comprised CD4+ or CD8+ T cells sorted from blood, sampled in a trial of the OX40 agonist ivuxolimab. CDR3 loop: CASSLGYRDLGYTF. The CDR3 region has the DNA TGTGCCAGCAGTTTAGGTTACAGGGACTTAGGCTACACCTTC.